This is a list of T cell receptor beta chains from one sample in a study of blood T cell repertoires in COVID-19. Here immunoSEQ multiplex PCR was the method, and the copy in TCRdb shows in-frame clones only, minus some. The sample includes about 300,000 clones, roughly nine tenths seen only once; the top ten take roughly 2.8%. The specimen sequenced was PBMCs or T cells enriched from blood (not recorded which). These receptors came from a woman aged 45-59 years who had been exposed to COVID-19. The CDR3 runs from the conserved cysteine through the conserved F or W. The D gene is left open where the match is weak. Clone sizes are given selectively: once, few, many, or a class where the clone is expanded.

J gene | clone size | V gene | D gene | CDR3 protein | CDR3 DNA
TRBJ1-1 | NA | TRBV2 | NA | CASREGRGSTEAFF | TGTGCCAGCAGGGAGGGCAGAGGGTCCACTGAAGCTTTCTTT
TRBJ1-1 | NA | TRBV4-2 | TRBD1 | CASSSLGQGVSEAFF | TGTGCCAGCAGCTCCTTAGGACAGGGGGTTTCGGAAGCTTTCTTT
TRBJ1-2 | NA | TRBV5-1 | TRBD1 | CASSPGGNYGYTF | TGCGCCAGCAGCCCAGGGGGAAACTATGGCTACACCTTC
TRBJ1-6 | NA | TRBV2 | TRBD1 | CASSSLATGVSSPLHF | TGTGCCAGCAGTAGCCTCGCGACAGGGGTCTCCTCACCCCTCCACTTT
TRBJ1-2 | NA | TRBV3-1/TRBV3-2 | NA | CASSVGQNYGYTF | TGTGCCAGCAGCGTAGGACAGAACTATGGCTACACCTTC
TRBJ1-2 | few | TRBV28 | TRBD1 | CATGTAYGYTF | TGTGCCACCGGGACAGCTTATGGCTACACCTTC
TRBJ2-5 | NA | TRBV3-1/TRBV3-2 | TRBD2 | CASSQESYHASGIYETQYF | TGTGCCAGCAGCCAAGAAAGTTATCATGCGAGCGGGATTTATGAGACCCAGTACTTC
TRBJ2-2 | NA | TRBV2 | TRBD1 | CASSLRDRSLNTGELFF | TGTGCCAGCAGCCTCCGGGACAGGTCTTTGAACACCGGGGAGCTGTTTTTT
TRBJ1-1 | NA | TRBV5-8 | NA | CASSLYLRGEAFF | TGTGCCAGCAGCTTGTACCTACGGGGTGAAGCTTTCTTT
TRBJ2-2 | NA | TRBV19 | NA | CASSKTWWDTGELFF | TGTGCCAGTAGTAAGACTTGGTGGGACACCGGGGAGCTGTTTTTT
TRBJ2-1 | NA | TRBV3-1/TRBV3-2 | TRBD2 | CASSTTSGGAYNEQFF | TGTGCCAGCAGCACAACTAGCGGGGGGGCCTACAATGAGCAGTTCTTC
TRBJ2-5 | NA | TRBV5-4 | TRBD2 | CASSYSWTSGGVETQYF | TGTGCCAGCAGCTACAGCTGGACTAGCGGGGGCGTCGAGACCCAGTACTTC
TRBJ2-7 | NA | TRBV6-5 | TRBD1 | CASKIDRGGDEQYF | TGTGCCAGCAAGATAGACAGGGGCGGCGACGAGCAGTACTTC
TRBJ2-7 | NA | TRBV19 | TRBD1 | CASSMAGQGAKYF | TGTGCCAGTAGTATGGCAGGACAGGGGGCCAAGTACTTC
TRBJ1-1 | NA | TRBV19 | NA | CASTHSGIDTEAFF | TGTGCCAGTACCCACAGCGGTATCGACACTGAAGCTTTCTTT